This T cell receptor (beta chain) was profiled in a study of T cell changes during pregnancy in multiple sclerosis. The assay was immunoSEQ multiplex PCR, and TCRdb's table has in-frame clones only and misses some. The table lists about 46,000 clones, 91% of them singletons. V lost 0 bases, J lost 4 bases, and 8 bases stayed unmatched. The V gene's germline CDR1 is SGDLS and CDR2 YYNGEE. The CDR3 contains 16 residues. Sample: CD8+ T cells from peripheral blood mononuclear cells, taken in the second trimester of pregnancy. The chain couples TRBV9 to TRBJ2-3; TRBD2 aligns across 7 bases. The clonotype was recovered from a female donor with multiple sclerosis, enrolled in a pregnancy study. CDR3 sequence: CASSVGEGVGPDTQYF. CDR3 nucleotides: TGTGCCAGCAGCGTAGGGGAGGGAGTAGGACCAGATACGCAGTATTTT.